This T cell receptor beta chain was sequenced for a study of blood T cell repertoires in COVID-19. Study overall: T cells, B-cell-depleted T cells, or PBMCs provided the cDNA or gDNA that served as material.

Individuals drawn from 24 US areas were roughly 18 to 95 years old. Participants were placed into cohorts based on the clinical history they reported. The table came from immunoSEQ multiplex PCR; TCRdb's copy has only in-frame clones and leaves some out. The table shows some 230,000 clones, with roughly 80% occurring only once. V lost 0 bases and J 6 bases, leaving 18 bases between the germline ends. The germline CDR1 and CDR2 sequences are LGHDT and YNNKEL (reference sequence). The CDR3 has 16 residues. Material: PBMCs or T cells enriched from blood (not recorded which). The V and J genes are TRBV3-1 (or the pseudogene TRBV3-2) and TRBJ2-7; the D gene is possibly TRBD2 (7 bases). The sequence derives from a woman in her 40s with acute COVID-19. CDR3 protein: CASSQDLWGGLVEQYF. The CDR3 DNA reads TGTGCCAGCAGCCAAGATCTTTGGGGGGGCTTGGTCGAGCAGTACTTC.